The sequence of this TCR beta chain was determined in a study of T cell repertoires in cytomegalovirus infection. Study-level information: Public signatures in TCR beta pointed to CMV infection and matching HLA type. Study-wide findings and caveats: Of the TCR beta families, the public ones yielded a cumulative frequency that identified carriers of CMV plus the relevant HLA.

V shed 5 bases and J 0 bases; nucleotides not matched to a gene: 7. Germline V CDR1 and CDR2: SGHAT, FQNNGV. There are 16 residues in the CDR3. This clonotype has ten or more counts. Its antigen is still unknown. In TCRdb, the reads were re-called with MiXCR into one record per CDR3 protein. Here the sample spans 250,000 or so distinct CDR3 sequences, more than 15% being singletons. The chain joins TRBV11-2 to TRBJ2-3; 8 nucleotides match TRBD2. Material for sequencing was CD8+ T cells from PBMCs. The receptor's source is a human donor in good health (CMV status not recorded). Some clones in this sample may be carry-over from other donors' samples. For the CDR3, the DNA is TGTGCCAGCAGCCGTATAGCGGGGTTTAGCACAGATACGCAGTATTTT. It codes for CASSRIAGFSTDTQYF.